The present TCR beta chain was sequenced within a study of cytomegalovirus exposure and HLA in healthy donors. Whole-study context: Unique TCR beta sequences numbering approximately 120 million came from 150 million to 200 million T cells in an earlier analysis.

Study-wide findings and caveats: As immune exposure information, only CMV serostatus was available. Analyzed later, association rates of TCRs varied across HLA loci, with DRB1 most and HLA-C fewest. Later analysis showed most CMV-associated TCR beta chains appearing HLA-restricted.

With regard to this clone: Its antigen is as yet unknown.

The germline V gene has CDR1 MGHRA and CDR2 YSYEKL. The CDR3 is 15 amino acids. V lost 1 base and J 0 bases, leaving 9 bases between the germline ends. The primer mix had 60 Vbeta and 13 Jbeta primers. The method was immunoSEQ multiplex PCR; TCRdb's version includes in-frame clones alone and lacks a portion of them. Counted here are 200,000 to 250,000 clones, over 75% occurring once; the ten biggest clones make up 1.3%. This chain links TRBV4-1 with TRBJ2-5; a possible D gene is TRBD2 (5 bases). The receptor was isolated from a human donor in good health. Sequences were obtained from PBMCs. The CDR3 coding sequence is TGCGCCAGCAGCCAAGTCGGGAAGGACCAAGAGACCCAGTACTTC. This codes for CASSQVGKDQETQYF.